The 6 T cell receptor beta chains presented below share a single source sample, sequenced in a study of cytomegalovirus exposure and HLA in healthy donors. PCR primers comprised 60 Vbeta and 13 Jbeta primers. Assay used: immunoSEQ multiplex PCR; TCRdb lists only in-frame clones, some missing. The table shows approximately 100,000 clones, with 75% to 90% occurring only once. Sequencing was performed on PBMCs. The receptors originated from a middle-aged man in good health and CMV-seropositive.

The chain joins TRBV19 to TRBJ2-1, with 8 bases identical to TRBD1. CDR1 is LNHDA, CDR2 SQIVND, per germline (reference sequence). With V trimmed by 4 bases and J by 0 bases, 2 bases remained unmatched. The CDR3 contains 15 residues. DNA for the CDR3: TGTGCCAGTAGTACCGGGACAGGCTCCTACAATGAGCAGTTCTTC. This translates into CASSTGTGSYNEQFF.

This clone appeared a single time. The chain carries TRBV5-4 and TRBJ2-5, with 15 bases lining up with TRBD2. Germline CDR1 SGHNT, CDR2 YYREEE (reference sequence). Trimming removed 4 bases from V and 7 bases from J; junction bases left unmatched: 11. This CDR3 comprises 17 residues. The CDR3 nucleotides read TGTGCCAGCAGCCGCGAACCTCGGACTAGCGGGAGGGTGACCCAGTACTTC. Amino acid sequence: CASSREPRTSGRVTQYF.

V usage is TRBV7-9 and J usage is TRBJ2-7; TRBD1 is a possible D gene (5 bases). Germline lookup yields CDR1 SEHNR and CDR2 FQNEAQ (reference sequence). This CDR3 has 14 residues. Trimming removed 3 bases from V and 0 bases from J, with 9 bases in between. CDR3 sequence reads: CASSFSRVSYEQYF. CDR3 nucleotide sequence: TGTGCCAGCAGCTTCAGCAGGGTCTCCTACGAGCAGTACTTC.

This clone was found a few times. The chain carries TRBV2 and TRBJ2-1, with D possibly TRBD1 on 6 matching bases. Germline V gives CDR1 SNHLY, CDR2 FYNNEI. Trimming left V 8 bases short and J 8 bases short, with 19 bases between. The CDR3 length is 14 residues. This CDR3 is CASRRAVGADEQFF. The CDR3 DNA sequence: TGTGCCAGCCGTAGAGCGGTGGGGGCCGATGAGCAGTTCTTC.

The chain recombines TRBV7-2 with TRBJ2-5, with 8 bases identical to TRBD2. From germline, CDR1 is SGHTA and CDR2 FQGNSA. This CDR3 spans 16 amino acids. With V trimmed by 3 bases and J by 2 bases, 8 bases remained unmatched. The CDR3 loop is CASSFFTLAVQETQYF. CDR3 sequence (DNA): TGTGCCAGCAGCTTTTTCACACTAGCGGTTCAAGAGACCCAGTACTTC.

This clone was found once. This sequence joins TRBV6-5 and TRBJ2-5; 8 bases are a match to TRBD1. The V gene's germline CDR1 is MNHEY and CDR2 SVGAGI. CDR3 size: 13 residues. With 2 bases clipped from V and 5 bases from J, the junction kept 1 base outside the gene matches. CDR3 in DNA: TGTGCCAGCAGTTACCAGGGGGCGGAGACCCAGTACTTC. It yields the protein CASSYQGAETQYF.